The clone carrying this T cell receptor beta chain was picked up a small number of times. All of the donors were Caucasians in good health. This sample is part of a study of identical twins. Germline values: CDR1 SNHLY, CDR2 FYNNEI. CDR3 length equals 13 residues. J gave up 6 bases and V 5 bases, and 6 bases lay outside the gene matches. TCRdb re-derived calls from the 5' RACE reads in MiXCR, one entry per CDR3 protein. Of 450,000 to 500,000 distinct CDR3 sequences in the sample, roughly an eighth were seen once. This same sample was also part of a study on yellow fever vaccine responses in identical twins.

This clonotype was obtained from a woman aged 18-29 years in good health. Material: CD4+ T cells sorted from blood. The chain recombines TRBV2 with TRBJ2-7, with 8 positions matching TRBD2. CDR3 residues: CASSYPGGTEQYF. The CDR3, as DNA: TGTGCCAGCAGTTATCCGGGAGGGACCGAGCAGTACTTC.